Shown below are 18 T cell receptor beta chains from a single sample sequenced in a study of T cells in Graves' hyperthyroidism and ophthalmopathy. Amplification of TCR beta CDR3 regions used RNA as the template. A set of HTBI primers served as the primers for a first-round RT-PCR of the TCR CDR3. TCRdb reprocessed the multiplex PCR reads via MiXCR and lists one record per CDR3 protein. The sample has 620,000 or so distinct CDR3 sequences, 14% seen once; the top ten hold under 15%. Material for sequencing was blood. These receptors all come from a woman aged 45 to 65 with Graves' ophthalmopathy.

The rearrangement uses TRBV4-3 and TRBJ2-7, with no clear D. Germline CDR1 is LGHNA and CDR2 is YSLEER. Between the trimmed V and J ends, which lost 0 bases and 7 bases, there was a span of 13 bases. This CDR3 comprises 14 residues. The CDR3: CASSQELVGIEQYF. CDR3 coding DNA: TGCGCCAGCAGCCAAGAATTGGTAGGGATTGAGCAGTACTTC.

This clonotype was observed once. The chain joins TRBV7-9 to TRBJ1-1; D ambiguous. This CDR3 has 14 residues. Trimming cost V 5 bases and J 4 bases, with 14 bases left between them. Germline V gene lookup returns CDR1 SEHNR and CDR2 FQNEAQ (reference sequence). CDR3: CASSQVNSGTEAFF. DNA of the CDR3: TGTGCCAGCAGCCAAGTAAATAGCGGCACTGAAGCTTTCTTT.

The gene calls are TRBV19 and TRBJ2-5, with 11 bases matching TRBD1. This CDR3 contains 15 residues. V shed 5 bases, J shed 1 base, and the junction held 3 bases outside the gene matches. Germline V lookup: CDR1 LNHDA, CDR2 SQIVND (reference sequence). For the CDR3, the DNA is TGTGCCAGTAGTCCTGGGACAGGGGGCCAAGAGACCCAGTACTTC. It encodes CASSPGTGGQETQYF.

This clonotype appeared many times. V usage is TRBV5-1 and J usage is TRBJ2-3; 9 nucleotides align to TRBD1. The CDR3 runs 15 residues. From germline, CDR1 is SGHRS and CDR2 YFSETQ. Germline trimming cut 5 bases from V and 4 bases from J; bases unmatched to any gene: 8. CDR3 region: CASRATGGEADTQYF. The CDR3 nucleotides read TGCGCCAGCAGGGCCACAGGGGGCGAGGCAGATACGCAGTATTTT.

This clonotype has a count of ten or more. The V call is TRBV7-2, the J call TRBJ2-5, with 14 bases fitting TRBD2. Per the germline V gene, CDR1 is SGHTA and CDR2 is FQGNSA. CDR3 length: 17 amino acids. The J segment lost 5 bases and the V segment lost 1 base, leaving 6 bases of the junction unmatched. CDR3 residues: CASSLVGTSGRRETQYF. The CDR3 DNA sequence: TGTGCCAGCAGCTTAGTTGGGACTAGCGGGAGAAGGGAGACCCAGTACTTC.

This clonotype showed up just a few times. The chain joins TRBV29-1 to TRBJ2-7; D remains unclear. The ends were cut back, 1 base at V and 4 bases at J, with 8 bases in the middle. Germline V CDR1 and CDR2: SQVTM, ANQGSEA. The CDR3 extends over 12 amino acids. The CDR3 coding sequence is TGCAGCGTTGAAGTCTATGGGTACGAGCAGTACTTC. It yields the protein CSVEVYGYEQYF.

This clonotype was observed a handful of times. This chain links TRBV13 with TRBJ2-7, with unresolved D. Germline CDR1 reads PRHDT; CDR2 reads FYEKMQ (reference sequence). This CDR3 contains 14 residues. V was cut by 2 bases and J by 1 base, with 9 bases left in between. CDR3 coding DNA: TGTGCCAGCAGCTTAAGGGCACAGTCCTACGAGCAGTACTTC. Residues: CASSLRAQSYEQYF.

The chain employs TRBV10-3 and TRBJ2-2; TRBD1 agrees at 10 bases. This CDR3 comprises 14 residues. The junction had 1 base not matched to a gene; V was cut back by 6 bases and J by 3 bases. Germline values: CDR1 ENHRY, CDR2 SYGVKD. The CDR3 bases are TGTGCCATCAGGGACAGGGGGGACACCGGGGAGCTGTTTTTT. This translates into CAIRDRGDTGELFF.

This clonotype was seen many times. V is TRBV7-9 and J is TRBJ1-6; 9 nucleotides align to TRBD1. Germline trimming cut 5 bases from V and 10 bases from J; bases unmatched to any gene: 9. Per germline, CDR1 SEHNR and CDR2 FQNEAQ (reference sequence). The length of the CDR3 is 15 residues. The CDR3 loop reads CASSQPGQGLSPLHF. Here the CDR3 DNA reads TGTGCCAGCAGCCAACCGGGACAGGGATTGTCACCCCTCCACTTT. The variable domain in full, completed from reference TRBV7-9 and TRBJ1-6, reads DTGVSQNPRHKITKRGQNVTFRCDPISEHNRLYWYRQTLGQGPEFLTYFQNEAQLEKSRLLSDRFSAERPKGSFSTLEIQRTEQGDSAMYLCASSQPGQGLSPLHFGNGTRLTVT.

The CDR3 DNA reads as TGCGCCAGCAGCGAAGGAGCGGGCGGACCCCTCTACGAGCAGTACTTC. The encoded protein is CASSEGAGGPLYEQYF. This chain joins TRBV4-1 and TRBJ2-7; perhaps TRBD2 as D (6 bases). V shed 5 bases and J shed 3 bases, with 20 bases lying between them. The CDR3 covers 16 residues. The germline gives CDR1 MGHRA, CDR2 YSYEKL.

This clonotype turned up a few times. The V and J genes are TRBV20-1 and TRBJ2-3; weak D call: TRBD2 (6 bases). Trimming cost V 1 base and J 9 bases, with 11 bases left between them. This CDR3 comprises 12 residues. Germline loops: CDR1 DFQATT, CDR2 SNEGSKA (reference sequence). As DNA, the CDR3 is TGCAGTGCTAGAGTTCGACTAGGCACGCAGTATTTT. It codes for CSARVRLGTQYF.

The table lists this clonotype with a few counts. It may be a read error: a sequence one base away is much more abundant. V and J are TRBV2 and TRBJ1-1; D is unclear. Germline values: CDR1 SNHLY, CDR2 FYNNEI. Between the trimmed V and J ends, which lost 8 bases and 0 bases, there was a span of 13 bases. This CDR3 spans 14 amino acids. CDR3 coding DNA: TGTGCCAGCTCCAGGATGGCCTTGAACACTGAAGCTTTCTTT. Its translation: CASSRMALNTEAFF.

Many counts were recorded for this clonotype. The chain employs TRBV6-6 and TRBJ2-3; TRBD2 agrees at 9 bases. Germline V CDR1 and CDR2: MNHNY, SVGAGI (reference sequence). Losses at the gene ends were 2 bases for V and 1 base for J; bases not matched to a gene: 10. CDR3 size: 18 residues. The CDR3 sequence is CASSYRGGGGRGTDTQYF. In DNA, the CDR3 is TGTGCCAGCAGTTACCGCGGGGGAGGCGGGAGGGGCACAGATACGCAGTATTTT.

This clonotype was detected ten times or more. The chain couples TRBV6-2 or TRBV6-3 to TRBJ2-1, with 10 bases identical to TRBD2. The CDR3 runs 15 residues. J gave up 7 bases and V 2 bases, and 5 bases lay outside the gene matches. CDR1 and CDR2 from the germline V gene are MNHEY and SVGEGT. The CDR3 is CASSYASGRYNEQFF. CDR3 nucleotides: TGTGCCAGCAGTTACGCTAGCGGGAGATATAATGAGCAGTTCTTC.

The rearrangement uses TRBV10-3 and TRBJ1-2; D remains ambiguous. CDR3 size: 16 residues. Trimming removed 9 bases from V and 4 bases from J, with 24 bases in between. Germline V gene data show CDR1 as ENHRY and CDR2 as SYGVKD. The CDR3 is CAIQSANMAAVYGYTF. CDR3 DNA: TGTGCCATTCAATCGGCTAACATGGCGGCGGTCTATGGCTACACCTTC.

This chain connects TRBV28 to TRBJ2-1; no firm D call. Per the germline V gene, CDR1 is MDHEN and CDR2 is SYDVKM. The CDR3 is 18 residues long. Trimming took off 2 bases at V and 7 bases at J, with 24 bases between the two ends. The CDR3 loop is CASSLSTGLGSIINEQFF. DNA of the CDR3: TGTGCCAGCAGTTTAAGCACGGGTTTAGGGTCCATAATAAATGAGCAGTTCTTC. The full variable domain, its missing parts supplied by reference TRBV28 and TRBJ2-1, is DVKVTQSSRYLVKRTGEKVFLECVQDMDHENMFWYRQDPGLGLRLIYFSYDVKMKEKGDIPEGYSVSREKKERFSLILESASTNQTSMYLCASSLSTGLGSIINEQFFGPGTRLTVL.

This clonotype was seen at least ten times. The chain employs TRBV7-9 and TRBJ1-5; 7 nucleotides line up with TRBD1. V lost 3 bases, J lost 5 bases, and 4 bases stayed unmatched. CDR1 and CDR2 (germline): SEHNR, FQNEAQ (reference sequence). The CDR3 contains 14 residues. The CDR3 region has the DNA TGTGCCAGCAGCTTGGGGACAGTTGATCAGCCCCAGCATTTT. Amino acid sequence: CASSLGTVDQPQHF. The entire variable domain, with the rest obtained from reference TRBV7-9 and TRBJ1-5, is as follows: DTGVSQNPRHKITKRGQNVTFRCDPISEHNRLYWYRQTLGQGPEFLTYFQNEAQLEKSRLLSDRFSAERPKGSFSTLEIQRTEQGDSAMYLCASSLGTVDQPQHFGDGTRLSIL.

The J gene is TRBJ2-2, the V gene TRBV20-1, with D possibly matching TRBD1 (6 bases). Trimming removed 0 bases from V and 2 bases from J, with 13 bases in between. Germline CDR1 reads DFQATT; CDR2 reads SNEGSKA (reference sequence). The CDR3 has 16 residues. For the CDR3, the DNA is TGCAGTGCTAGAGATCTGGGACAAAGCAACACCGGGGAGCTGTTTTTT. It encodes CSARDLGQSNTGELFF.